One and the same sample provided the 23 T cell receptor beta chains below, sequenced in a study of spatial heterogeneity in lung cancer. As for time point: sample taken at primary tumor resection. One entry per CDR3 protein, called by TCRdb with MiXCR from the 5' RACE reads. The sample yields under 15,000 distinct CDR3 sequences, around 4.1% seen once. The sample consisted of PBMCs, taken at surgery. The origin of the receptors is a male donor with early-stage non-small cell lung cancer.

This clonotype showed up many times. The gene calls are TRBV29-1 and TRBJ2-5, with a weak D call TRBD2 (7 bases). This CDR3 has 11 residues. Trimming removed 7 bases from V and 7 bases from J, with 13 bases in between. CDR1 SQVTM and CDR2 ANQGSEA come from the germline V gene. In nucleotides, the CDR3 is TGCAGCGCTGGGGGGGGGCCGACCCAGTACTTC. Protein sequence: CSAGGGPTQYF.

This clonotype was counted between two and nine times. The chain recombines TRBV21-1 with TRBJ1-1. TRBV21-1 is described as a pseudogene. This CDR3 has 15 amino acids. For the CDR3, the DNA is TGTGCCAGCAGCAAAAGTAACAGCGTAAACACTGAAGCTTTCTTT. Protein: CASSKSNSVNTEAFF.

This clonotype has at least ten counts. J is TRBJ1-2 and V is TRBV28, with 12 bases that match TRBD1. Germline CDR1 and CDR2: MDHEN and SYDVKM. The CDR3 spans 18 residues. The V and J ends lost 5 bases and 4 bases, in that order; junction bases with no gene match: 14. This chain's CDR3 is CASSRPSNGTGGFYGYTF. The CDR3 bases are TGTGCCAGCAGTCGCCCTTCCAATGGGACAGGGGGCTTCTATGGCTACACCTTC.

This clonotype showed up just a few times. A read error may explain this, as a much larger clone is one base away. The chain has TRBV18 and TRBJ2-6; D ambiguous. The length of the CDR3 is 15 residues. Germline values: CDR1 KGHSH, CDR2 LQKENI. CDR3 sequence reads: CAGSPEFSGANVLTF. Here the CDR3 DNA reads TGTGCCGGCTCACCAGAGTTTTCTGGGGCCAACGTCCTGACTTTC.

This clonotype was observed at least ten times. The rearrangement joins TRBV28 to TRBJ1-2; TRBD1 matches 7 bases. This CDR3 comprises 13 residues. CDR1 is MDHEN, CDR2 SYDVKM, per germline. The junction had 12 bases not matched to a gene; V was cut back by 9 bases and J by 8 bases. The DNA for the CDR3 is TGTGCCAGTACGACAGGGAGGTCGCGGGGCTACACCTTC. It translates to CASTTGRSRGYTF.

Ten or more counts support this clonotype. The V gene is TRBV9, the J gene TRBJ1-1; 7 nucleotides agree with TRBD1. The CDR3 is 15 amino acids. Germline CDR1 reads SGDLS; CDR2 reads YYNGEE. V shed 0 bases, J shed 7 bases, and the junction held 9 bases outside the gene matches. The CDR3 region is CASSVGNRGEVEAFF. In DNA, the CDR3 is TGTGCCAGCAGCGTAGGCAACAGGGGAGAGGTTGAAGCTTTCTTT.

There are many counts of this clonotype. V usage is TRBV3-1 and J usage is TRBJ1-2; 7 nucleotides align to TRBD1. Trimming removed 0 bases from V and 6 bases from J; junction bases left unmatched: 7. CDR3 length: 15 amino acids. From germline, CDR1 is LGHDT and CDR2 YNNKEL (reference sequence). CDR3 in amino acids: CASSQDVQGLDGYTF. The CDR3 coding sequence is TGTGCCAGCAGCCAAGACGTACAGGGGTTAGATGGCTACACCTTC. The variable domain in full, completed from reference TRBV3-1 and TRBJ1-2, reads DTAVSQTPKYLVTQMGNDKSIKCEQNLGHDTMYWYKQDSKKFLKIMFSYNNKELIINETVPNRFSPKSPDKAHLNLHINSLELGDSAVYFCASSQDVQGLDGYTFGSGTRLTVV.

This clonotype was counted many times. The genes are TRBV5-1 and TRBJ2-5; no definite D call. The CDR3 is made up of 12 amino acids. Germline assignment: CDR1 SGHRS and CDR2 YFSETQ. V lost 0 bases to trimming and J lost 5 bases, with 5 bases between them. This chain's CDR3 is CASSLALETQYF. For the CDR3, the DNA is TGCGCCAGCAGCTTGGCTCTGGAGACCCAGTACTTC. The complete variable domain, with remaining parts taken from reference TRBV5-1 and TRBJ2-5, reads KAGVTQTPRYLIKTRGQQVTLSCSPISGHRSVSWYQQTPGQGLQFLFEYFSETQRNKGNFPGRFSGRQFSNSRSEMNVSTLELGDSALYLCASSLALETQYFGPGTRLLVL.

This clonotype was observed many times. V is TRBV6-5 and J is TRBJ2-5; 10 bases match TRBD2. The J segment lost 4 bases and the V segment lost 6 bases, leaving 5 bases of the junction unmatched. CDR1 MNHEY and CDR2 SVGAGI come from the germline V gene. The CDR3 is 14 amino acids. The CDR3 region has the DNA TGTGCCAGCAGAGAACTAGCGGGAAGAGAGACCCAGTACTTC. This codes for CASRELAGRETQYF.

By share, this clonotype ranks as medium-sized. This chain uses TRBV10-3 with TRBJ2-7; TRBD1 matches 7 bases. The CDR3 covers 13 residues. With 6 bases clipped from V and 2 bases from J, the junction kept 4 bases outside the gene matches. The germline gives CDR1 ENHRY, CDR2 SYGVKD. CDR3 sequence (DNA): TGTGCCATCAGAGGGACAGCCCCCTACGAGCAGTACTTC. Its translation is CAIRGTAPYEQYF.

This clonotype was seen many times. The J gene is TRBJ2-2, the V gene TRBV27, with 9 bases matching TRBD1. With 6 bases clipped from V and 3 bases from J, the junction kept 5 bases outside the gene matches. The CDR3 length is 15 residues. CDR1 and CDR2 from the germline V gene are MNHEY and SMNVEV (reference sequence). CDR3 residues: CASRPGQGYTGELFF. The CDR3 DNA reads as TGTGCCAGCAGGCCGGGACAGGGATACACCGGGGAGCTGTTTTTT.

This clonotype showed up many times. The chain joins TRBV7-9 to TRBJ2-5, with D perhaps TRBD1 (5 bases). This CDR3 region has 13 residues. CDR1 and CDR2 from the germline V gene are SEHNR and FQNEAQ (reference sequence). Trimming stripped 4 bases from V and 3 bases from J, with 9 bases between. CDR3 bases: TGTGCCAGCAGCTGGCTAGGGGAAGAGACCCAGTACTTC. Its protein product is CASSWLGEETQYF.

In this sample, this clonotype turned up a few times. This chain joins TRBV7-2 and TRBJ2-7, with TRBD1 matching 7 bases. The CDR3 covers 13 residues. Per the germline V gene, CDR1 is SGHTA and CDR2 is FQGNSA. V trimming: 5 bases; J trimming: 3 bases; junction bases outside the gene matches: 4. CDR3 sequence (DNA): TGTGCCAGCAGCCTGGGACAGAACTACGAGCAGTACTTC. Its protein is CASSLGQNYEQYF.

In its sample, this clonotype was seen many times. DNA of the CDR3: TGTGCCAGCAGTTCGGGACAGGGGGCCCTCTACGAGCAGTACTTC. This encodes CASSSGQGALYEQYF. The V gene is TRBV28, the J gene TRBJ2-7, with 12 bases identical to TRBD1. This CDR3 has 15 residues. Trimming took 4 bases from V and 3 from J; bases not matched to a gene: 4. Germline V gene lookup returns CDR1 MDHEN and CDR2 SYDVKM.

This clonotype was seen ten or more times. The CDR3: CASSVGPRQGAYEQYF. The CDR3, as DNA: TGTGCCAGCAGCGTAGGACCCCGACAGGGGGCGTACGAGCAGTACTTC. This chain joins TRBV9 and TRBJ2-7, with 10 bases identical to TRBD1. J lost 4 bases, V lost 0 bases, and 7 bases had no gene match. Germline values: CDR1 SGDLS, CDR2 YYNGEE. CDR3 length equals 16 residues.

CDR3 in amino acids: CATSDHTTTGPNNEQFF. As DNA, the CDR3 is TGTGCCACCAGTGACCATACAACAACAGGGCCCAACAATGAGCAGTTCTTC. The chain uses TRBV24-1 and TRBJ2-1; tentatively, D is TRBD1 (6 bases). The CDR3 runs to 17 residues. Trimming took 4 bases from V and 5 from J, leaving 20 bases between them. Germline values: CDR1 KGHDR, CDR2 SFDVKD.

By sample fraction, this clonotype is medium-sized. The rearrangement uses TRBV9 and TRBJ2-1; the D is unclear. The CDR3 length is 13 residues. V shed 0 bases and J shed 8 bases, with 9 bases lying between them. Germline CDR1 is SGDLS and CDR2 is YYNGEE. The CDR3 here is CASSVGLGDEQFF. CDR3 DNA sequence: TGTGCCAGCAGCGTAGGGTTGGGCGATGAGCAGTTCTTC.

There are a few counts of this clonotype. V gene TRBV23-1 combines with J gene TRBJ2-7, with a possible D match to TRBD2 (6 bases). TRBV23-1 is known as an ORF, though its function is uncertain. V was cut by 3 bases and J by 0 bases, with 15 bases left in between. The CDR3 is made up of 16 amino acids. The DNA of the CDR3 is TGCGCCAGCAGTCACAGGGAGGCCGGGGCCTCCTACGAGCAGTACTTC. Encoded protein: CASSHREAGASYEQYF.

This clonotype came up many times. The rearrangement joins TRBV12-3 or TRBV12-4 to TRBJ2-2; 8 bases match TRBD1. CDR3 length: 16 residues. J was trimmed by 5 bases and V by 6 bases; bases with no gene match: 11. CDR3 loop: CASSSPSGGKTGELFF. In nucleotides, the CDR3 is TGTGCCAGCAGCTCCCCCTCAGGGGGCAAAACCGGGGAGCTGTTTTTT.

This clonotype has ten or more counts. The chain recombines TRBV6-2 or TRBV6-3 with TRBJ2-1; D unclear. This CDR3 spans 14 amino acids. Germline-derived CDR1 and CDR2 are MNHEY and SVGEGT. V was pared by 2 bases and J by 10 bases, with 15 bases between. CDR3 amino acids: CASSYPSDGLEQFF. CDR3 coding DNA: TGTGCCAGCAGTTACCCAAGCGACGGGCTGGAGCAGTTCTTC.

This clonotype was seen at least ten times. The chain employs TRBV10-3 and TRBJ2-5; D could derive from TRBD1 or TRBD2 (6 bases each). The ends were cut back, 0 bases at V and 5 bases at J, with 7 bases in the middle. The CDR3 is made up of 13 amino acids. From germline, CDR1 is ENHRY and CDR2 SYGVKD. DNA of the CDR3: TGTGCCATCAGTGAGTCGGGGGGCGAGACCCAGTACTTC. Protein: CAISESGGETQYF.

This clonotype was seen only a few times. CDR3: CASSLAQNSYNEQFF. The CDR3 coding sequence is TGCGCCAGCAGCTTGGCACAGAACTCCTACAATGAGCAGTTCTTC. The chain has TRBV5-1 and TRBJ2-1, with D uncertain. This CDR3 is built from 15 residues. V was shortened by 0 bases and J by 0 bases, with 7 bases between the two germline ends. Germline-derived CDR1 and CDR2 are SGHRS and YFSETQ. Full variable domain (missing parts from reference TRBV5-1 and TRBJ2-1): KAGVTQTPRYLIKTRGQQVTLSCSPISGHRSVSWYQQTPGQGLQFLFEYFSETQRNKGNFPGRFSGRQFSNSRSEMNVSTLELGDSALYLCASSLAQNSYNEQFFGPGTRLTVL.

This clonotype was found a few times. V and J are TRBV28 and TRBJ2-2; D may correspond to TRBD1 or TRBD2 (6 bases each). The CDR3 consists of 17 residues. V dropped 6 bases and J dropped 6 bases, with 23 bases sitting between them. Germline V gene sequence: CDR1 MDHEN, CDR2 SYDVKM. For the CDR3, the DNA is TGTGCCAGCAGAGCCCCCCCTGGCGGGAAGGGGGCCGGGGAGCTGTTTTTT. Translating gives CASRAPPGGKGAGELFF. The variable domain in full, with the rest retrieved from reference TRBV28 and TRBJ2-2, is DVKVTQSSRYLVKRTGEKVFLECVQDMDHENMFWYRQDPGLGLRLIYFSYDVKMKEKGDIPEGYSVSREKKERFSLILESASTNQTSMYLCASRAPPGGKGAGELFFGEGSRLTVL.